The rows below give T cell receptor beta chains drawn from one sample of a study of vaccination and CD4 T cells after COVID-19. These receptors are not linked to any known antigen. MiXCR was run by TCRdb on the PCR reads, yielding one entry per CDR3 protein. This sample has more than 10,000 distinct CDR3 sequences, with 36% found just once. Source material: cultured CD4+ T cells from blood. The source is a human donor with COVID-19. The conserved cysteine and the conserved F or W are not part of the CDR3 here. Each record gives: clone size, V gene, CDR3 protein. Expanded clones are given a class, and other clones once, few, many or no size at all.

size: NA
V: TRBV7-2
CDR3: ASSAIDRGSIY

size: few
V: TRBV27
CDR3: ASARLDTQY

size: NA
V: TRBV24-1
CDR3: ATSTPALNTIY

size: NA
V: TRBV7-2
CDR3: ASSTGLAGGIQETQY

size: few
V: TRBV12-2
CDR3: ASPRDWWVYEQY

size: few
V: TRBV6-5
CDR3: ASSYAGTGNYEQY

size: NA
V: TRBV7-2
CDR3: ASSLGGGGGNEQF

size: few
V: TRBV7-3
CDR3: ASSPSVSLGSDTQY

size: NA
V: TRBV28
CDR3: ASIQPISSGGNQPQH

size: medium-sized
V: TRBV10-1
CDR3: ASSDKGTNYGYT

size: NA
V: TRBV5-1
CDR3: ASSLNSAESNTEAF

size: NA
V: TRBV10-3
CDR3: AVGTFYEQY

size: NA
V: TRBV24-1
CDR3: ATSELAGKQF

size: NA
V: TRBV28
CDR3: ASSLSRGLSYT

size: NA
V: TRBV19
CDR3: ASRARRGPNQPQH

size: NA
V: TRBV20-1
CDR3: SASGTAEGQPQH

size: medium-sized
V: TRBV15
CDR3: ATSREPGSNQPQH

size: NA
V: TRBV5-1
CDR3: ASSLEGGNQPQH

size: NA
V: TRBV10-1
CDR3: ASSETGRGYT